The 15 T cell receptor beta chains below were found in one sample sequenced in a study of T cell changes during pregnancy in multiple sclerosis. Clones were read by immunoSEQ multiplex PCR, and TCRdb kept only the in-frame ones, dropping some. The table records about 66,000 clones, around nine tenths of them present only once. Specimen: CD8+ T cells from peripheral blood mononuclear cells, collected before pregnancy. The receptors derive from a female donor with multiple sclerosis, enrolled in a pregnancy study.

CDR3 nucleotides: TGTGCCAGCAGCTTCGGGACAGGGGGCGAGCCCCAGCATTTT. Amino acids: CASSFGTGGEPQHF. The rearrangement uses TRBV11-2 and TRBJ1-5; 12 positions match TRBD1. Germline CDR1 SGHAT, CDR2 FQNNGV. J was trimmed by 8 bases and V by 3 bases; bases with no gene match: 2. CDR3 size: 14 residues.

Comments on this clone: This may stem from a read error, because a much larger clone lies one nucleotide away. The genes are TRBV27 and TRBJ2-2; TRBD1 is a possible D gene (5 bases). V dropped 4 bases and J dropped 2 bases, with 5 bases sitting between them. The CDR3 is 13 amino acids. The germline V gene encodes CDR1 MNHEY and CDR2 SMNVEV (reference sequence). The CDR3, as DNA: TGTGCCAGCAGTTGGACAAACACCGGGGAGCTGTTTTTT. As protein: CASSWTNTGELFF.

This clone came up once. The chain has TRBV28 and TRBJ2-7; 8 bases line up with TRBD2. Germline V gene lookup returns CDR1 MDHEN and CDR2 SYDVKM. The ends lost 8 bases at V and 0 bases at J; junction bases unmatched: 15. The CDR3 contains 17 residues. The DNA of the CDR3 is TGTGCCAGCCAGCCAAGCGGGGGTAAACTCGACTCCTACGAGCAGTACTTC. Translation gives CASQPSGGKLDSYEQYF.

This chain joins TRBV27 and TRBJ2-3; D is perhaps TRBD2 (5 bases). Trimming pared 3 bases from V and 3 bases from J, leaving 16 bases between. The CDR3 contains 16 residues. Germline assignment: CDR1 MNHEY and CDR2 SMNVEV (reference sequence). The CDR3, as DNA: TGTGCCAGCAGTTTTGGGTGGGGATCGGGGACAGATACGCAGTATTTT. It codes for CASSFGWGSGTDTQYF.

This sequence joins TRBV27 and TRBJ2-3; 10 bases match TRBD2. The germline gives CDR1 MNHEY, CDR2 SMNVEV (reference sequence). This CDR3 is built from 18 residues. V shed 5 bases, J shed 2 bases, and the junction held 13 bases outside the gene matches. For the CDR3, the DNA is TGTGCCAGCAGTGGCGGAGGTGGCGGACTAGCGGACACAGATACGCAGTATTTT. It translates to CASSGGGGGLADTDTQYF.

The V call is TRBV7-2, the J call TRBJ2-2; 7 positions agree with TRBD2. The germline CDR1 and CDR2 sequences are SGHTA and FQGNSA. V lost 3 bases to trimming and J lost 0 bases; unmatched junction nucleotides: 10. The CDR3 length is 18 residues. The CDR3 reads CASSLGGWYIANTGELFF. The DNA for the CDR3 is TGTGCCAGCAGCTTGGGGGGGTGGTATATCGCGAACACCGGGGAGCTGTTTTTT.

This chain connects TRBV13 to TRBJ1-1; D unresolved. Between the trimmed V and J ends, which lost 2 bases and 4 bases, there was a span of 5 bases. The CDR3 loop spans 12 amino acids. From germline, CDR1 is PRHDT and CDR2 FYEKMQ (reference sequence). The CDR3 is CASSLLGTEAFF. The CDR3 DNA reads as TGTGCCAGCAGCTTACTAGGCACTGAAGCTTTCTTT.

The V gene is TRBV5-1, the J gene TRBJ1-4, with D possibly TRBD1 on 5 matching bases. V was shortened by 0 bases and J by 8 bases, with 17 bases between the two germline ends. The CDR3 is 16 residues long. The germline CDR1 and CDR2 sequences are SGHRS and YFSETQ. This CDR3 reads CASSLEEGALREKLFF. In DNA form, the CDR3 reads TGCGCCAGCAGCTTGGAAGAAGGGGCCCTCAGGGAAAAACTGTTTTTT.

This clone has only one observation. The chain employs TRBV5-6 and TRBJ1-4, with 9 bases identical to TRBD1. The CDR3 has 16 amino acids. The trim removed 3 bases at V and 3 bases at J, leaving 6 bases unmatched. Germline V gene sequence: CDR1 SGHDT, CDR2 YYEEEE. CDR3 in amino acids: CASSYGQGSANEKLFF. CDR3 bases: TGTGCCAGCAGCTACGGACAGGGGTCAGCTAATGAAAAACTGTTTTTT. The whole variable domain, filled in from reference TRBV5-6 and TRBJ1-4, reads DAGVTQSPTHLIKTRGQQVTLRCSPKSGHDTVSWYQQALGQGPQFIFQYYEEEERQRGNFPDRFSGHQFPNYSSELNVNALLLGDSALYLCASSYGQGSANEKLFFGSGTQLSVL.

This clone turned up a few times. The rearrangement joins TRBV27 to TRBJ1-1, with a possible D match to TRBD1 (5 bases). The CDR3 loop spans 14 amino acids. Trimming cost V 4 bases and J 5 bases, with 14 bases left between them. Per germline, CDR1 MNHEY and CDR2 SMNVEV (reference sequence). The CDR3 nucleotides read TGTGCCAGCAGTTGGGCCGGGGCGGGGACTGAAGCTTTCTTT. Amino acid sequence: CASSWAGAGTEAFF.

The rearrangement joins TRBV6-5 to TRBJ2-2; TRBD2 matches 10 bases. V lost 2 bases to trimming and J lost 6 bases; unmatched junction nucleotides: 6. The CDR3 has 16 residues. Germline CDR1 reads MNHEY; CDR2 reads SVGAGI. The CDR3 region is CASSYGSGGFPGELFF. CDR3 DNA sequence: TGTGCCAGCAGTTACGGTAGCGGGGGGTTTCCCGGGGAGCTGTTTTTT.

This chain links TRBV7-8 with TRBJ2-1; D is perhaps TRBD2 (6 bases). CDR3 size: 14 residues. CDR1 SGHVS and CDR2 FQNEAQ come from the germline V gene. Trimming took off 5 bases at V and 8 bases at J, with 16 bases between the two ends. The CDR3 sequence is CASSDPTSTDEQFF. CDR3 bases: TGTGCCAGCAGCGATCCTACTAGCACCGATGAGCAGTTCTTC.

This clone was recorded only once. The DNA of the CDR3 is TGTGCCAGCAGCTCTCAGGGGGCTGAAGCTTTCTTT. This gives the protein CASSSQGAEAFF. The J gene is TRBJ1-1, the V gene TRBV7-8; TRBD1 matches at 7 bases. V lost 4 bases to trimming and J lost 6 bases; unmatched junction nucleotides: 2. The CDR3 length is 12 residues. Germline V lookup: CDR1 SGHVS, CDR2 FQNEAQ.

This sequence joins TRBV5-5 and TRBJ2-2; D perhaps matches TRBD2 (6 bases). V shed 6 bases and J shed 6 bases, with 24 bases lying between them. CDR1 SGHKS and CDR2 YYEKEE come from the germline V gene (reference sequence). CDR3 length: 17 residues. The CDR3 DNA reads as TGTGCCAGCACCAACACTCGGGGAGGCGCCAGGGCCGGGGAGCTGTTTTTT. It yields the protein CASTNTRGGARAGELFF.

This clone has a single count. CDR3 loop: CASSHGTGTDAYNEQFF. Here the CDR3 DNA reads TGTGCCAGCAGCCACGGGACCGGGACAGACGCCTACAATGAGCAGTTCTTC. The chain combines TRBV4-2 with TRBJ2-1; 7 nucleotides line up with TRBD1. CDR1 and CDR2 from the germline V gene are LGHNA and YNFKEQ. This CDR3 spans 17 amino acids. V lost 3 bases to trimming and J lost 2 bases; unmatched junction nucleotides: 10.